The 28 T cell receptor beta chains given below trace back to one sample, sequenced in a study of cytomegalovirus exposure and HLA in healthy donors. The PCR employed 60 Vbeta primers together with 13 Jbeta primers. Repertoires were generated with immunoSEQ multiplex PCR, while TCRdb's copy carries only in-frame clones and drops some. The table lists under 250,000 clones, around four fifths of them singletons, with approximately 3.8% in the top ten. Sequences were obtained from PBMCs. These receptors all stem from a male donor in good health and CMV-seronegative.

The genes are TRBV5-1 and TRBJ2-5, with TRBD2 identical over 7 bases. The J call is doubtful: the DNA matches TRBJ2-7 better. CDR3 length: 16 amino acids. CDR1 is SGHRS, CDR2 YFSETQ, per germline. This CDR3 reads CASSLLVGGGSYEQYF. CDR3 DNA: TGCGCCAGCAGCTTGTTGGTTGGGGGGGGGAGCTACGAGCAGTACTTC.

This chain uses TRBV6-1 with TRBJ1-5; TRBD1 matches 9 bases. Germline loops: CDR1 MNHNS, CDR2 SASEGT. The CDR3 runs 15 residues. The junction had 7 bases not matched to a gene; V was cut back by 5 bases and J by 5 bases. This CDR3 reads CASSTGQGTHQPQHF. CDR3 DNA sequence: TGTGCCAGCAGTACCGGACAGGGGACTCATCAGCCCCAGCATTTT.

The chain uses TRBV14 and TRBJ2-7; D may be TRBD1 (5 bases). Germline-derived CDR1 and CDR2 are SGHDN and FVKESK. This CDR3 region has 14 residues. Trimming shortened V by 4 bases and J by 3 bases, and 13 bases separated the two germline ends. CDR3 sequence: CASSPAWTFYEQYF. The CDR3 DNA reads TGTGCCAGCAGCCCCGCCTGGACATTCTACGAGCAGTACTTC.

The chain carries TRBV19 and TRBJ2-5; no clear D gene. Germline V lookup: CDR1 LNHDA, CDR2 SQIVND (reference sequence). The CDR3 is 12 amino acids. The V and J ends lost 0 bases and 5 bases respectively, with 4 bases between them. The CDR3: CASSIDQETQYF. The CDR3 DNA sequence: TGTGCCAGTAGTATAGATCAGGAGACCCAGTACTTC.

Comments on this clone: A junction end diverges from the germline sequence, so it may reflect a read error. The chain uses TRBV5-1 and TRBJ2-2, with 15 positions matching TRBD2. Germline CDR1 and CDR2: SGHRS and YFSETQ. The CDR3 covers 18 residues. In DNA form, the CDR3 reads TGCGCCAGCAGCCGTGGACTAGCGGGAGGGCGTGATACCGGGGGGCTGTTTTTT. This translates into CASSRGLAGGRDTGGLFF.

A word on this clone: A junction end diverges from the germline sequence, so it may reflect a read error. The gene calls are TRBV7-9 and TRBJ1-1; D is perhaps TRBD1 (5 bases). Germline V gene sequence: CDR1 SEHNR, CDR2 FQNEAQ (reference sequence). The CDR3 extends over 12 amino acids. The CDR3: CSSSLWTTEAFF. CDR3 DNA sequence: TGTTCCAGCAGCCTGTGGACAACTGAAGCTTTCTTT.

The rearrangement uses TRBV6-1 and TRBJ1-2, with a tentative D call TRBD1 (6 bases). The V and J ends lost 6 bases and 3 bases respectively, with 11 bases between them. The CDR3 contains 13 residues. Germline CDR1 and CDR2: MNHNS and SASEGT. CDR3 residues: CASSLPGDYGYTF. CDR3 DNA sequence: TGTGCCAGCAGCCTTCCAGGGGACTATGGCTACACCTTC.

The rearrangement uses TRBV5-1 and TRBJ2-7; 7 positions agree with TRBD1. The length of the CDR3 is 14 residues. The V gene end was trimmed by 3 bases and the J gene end by 2 bases; junction bases not matched to a gene: 5. CDR1 is SGHRS, CDR2 YFSETQ, per germline. The CDR3 DNA follows: TGCGCCAGCAGCTCAGGGACAGCGGCCTACGAGCAGTACTTC. It translates to CASSSGTAAYEQYF. Supplemented by reference TRBV5-1 and TRBJ2-7, the full variable domain reads KAGVTQTPRYLIKTRGQQVTLSCSPISGHRSVSWYQQTPGQGLQFLFEYFSETQRNKGNFPGRFSGRQFSNSRSEMNVSTLELGDSALYLCASSSGTAAYEQYFGPGTRLTVT.

This clone appeared once. This chain joins TRBV29-1 and TRBJ2-3, with D tentatively TRBD1 (6 bases). Between the trimmed V and J ends, which lost 6 bases and 0 bases, there was a span of 16 bases. CDR3 length: 15 residues. The germline CDR1 and CDR2 sequences are SQVTM and ANQGSEA. In nucleotides, the CDR3 is TGCAGCGTCCGCTCGACAGGAACTAGCACAGATACGCAGTATTTT. Protein: CSVRSTGTSTDTQYF.

The chain carries TRBV5-1 and TRBJ2-5; D may be TRBD1 (6 bases). The CDR3 runs to 16 residues. The V end lost 5 bases, the J end lost 2 bases, and 19 bases lay between the germline ends. Germline CDR1 is SGHRS and CDR2 is YFSETQ. CDR3 nucleotide sequence: TGCGCCAGCAGAAAGGGGACATCGAGAGGGCAAGAGACCCAGTACTTC. It is translated as CASRKGTSRGQETQYF.

This clone came up once. The chain carries TRBV5-4 and TRBJ2-3, with 7 bases matching TRBD2. The CDR3 contains 15 residues. Germline CDR1 reads SGHNT; CDR2 reads YYREEE (reference sequence). V trimming: 0 bases; J trimming: 2 bases; junction bases outside the gene matches: 3. The CDR3 reads CASSLGGSYTDTQYF. Here the CDR3 DNA reads TGTGCCAGCAGCTTGGGCGGGAGCTACACAGATACGCAGTATTTT.

The rearrangement uses TRBV5-1 and TRBJ2-7; a weak D match, TRBD1 (6 bases). The V gene lost 2 bases and the J gene lost 2 bases, with 8 bases spanning the gap. This CDR3 comprises 13 residues. Germline values: CDR1 SGHRS, CDR2 YFSETQ. The DNA of the CDR3 is TGCGCCAGCAGCTTAAACAGGGCCTACGAGCAGTACTTC. Protein: CASSLNRAYEQYF.

The chain uses TRBV10-1 and TRBJ1-1; TRBD1 aligns across 9 bases. In germline, CDR1 is WNHNN, CDR2 SYGVQD (reference sequence). The CDR3 length is 14 residues. The V segment lost 5 bases and the J segment 8 bases; nucleotides outside the gene matches: 9. The CDR3 is CASSKATGGLEAFF. The CDR3 DNA sequence: TGCGCCAGCAGTAAGGCCACAGGGGGCTTGGAAGCTTTCTTT.

This chain uses TRBV10-1 with TRBJ2-2; the D gene is possibly TRBD2 (5 bases). V lost 6 bases to trimming and J lost 7 bases, with 15 bases between them. The CDR3 runs 14 residues. Per the germline V gene, CDR1 is WNHNN and CDR2 is SYGVQD (reference sequence). The CDR3 protein is CASSARPGSGELFF. The DNA for the CDR3 is TGCGCCAGCAGCGCGCGGCCTGGGAGCGGGGAGCTGTTTTTT.

For this clone: Other DNA sequences in the same sample also yield this CDR3. CDR3 coding DNA: TGTGCCAGCAGCGTAGAACTGTGGGGGGGCAGCGGCTACACCTTC. It is translated as CASSVELWGGSGYTF. The V and J genes are TRBV9 and TRBJ1-2; D might be TRBD1 (6 bases). CDR3 length: 15 amino acids. Trimming took 0 bases from V and 8 from J, leaving 17 bases between them. Per the germline V gene, CDR1 is SGDLS and CDR2 is YYNGEE.

V usage is TRBV7-6 and J usage is TRBJ2-7; TRBD1 aligns across 10 bases. The CDR3 consists of 15 residues. Per germline, CDR1 SGHVS and CDR2 FNYEAQ. The V and J ends lost 5 bases and 5 bases, in that order; junction bases with no gene match: 9. CDR3 nucleotide sequence: TGTGCCAGCAGCCTATTGGGACAGGGGAGGAACGAGCAGTACTTC. It is translated as CASSLLGQGRNEQYF.

The V gene is TRBV9, the J gene TRBJ2-7; TRBD2 aligns across 7 bases. Per germline, CDR1 SGDLS and CDR2 YYNGEE. V was pared by 0 bases and J by 5 bases, with 8 bases of the junction left unmatched. This CDR3 contains 15 residues. The CDR3 bases are TGTGCCAGCAGCGTAGGTGGCGGGAGAGGGAACGAGCAGTACTTC. Its translation is CASSVGGGRGNEQYF.

The chain combines TRBV23-1 with TRBJ2-3; 7 positions agree with TRBD1. TRBV23-1 counts as an open reading frame of uncertain function. There are 17 residues in the CDR3. The trim removed 4 bases at V and 2 bases at J, leaving 12 bases unmatched. In DNA form, the CDR3 reads TGCGCCAGCAGTCGCCGGGACAGTAGTTTTTTCACAGATACGCAGTATTTT. Protein: CASSRRDSSFFTDTQYF.

This clone was found a few times. V gene TRBV5-1 combines with J gene TRBJ1-1, with TRBD1 identical over 11 bases. Unmatched junction bases numbered 7, after V lost 5 bases and J lost 4 bases. CDR3 length equals 15 residues. Germline CDR1 is SGHRS and CDR2 is YFSETQ. Here the CDR3 DNA reads TGCGCCAGCAGTCCCGGGACAGGGGGTCGCACTGAAGCTTTCTTT. Translating gives CASSPGTGGRTEAFF.

The rearrangement uses TRBV5-4 and TRBJ2-3; 9 bases line up with TRBD2. Losses at the gene ends were 4 bases for V and 6 bases for J; bases not matched to a gene: 9. Germline loops: CDR1 SGHNT, CDR2 YYREEE (reference sequence). The CDR3 covers 15 residues. The CDR3 reads CASSRGGDPLDTQYF. The CDR3, as DNA: TGTGCCAGCAGCCGCGGGGGGGACCCCCTCGATACGCAGTATTTT. The full variable domain, completed using reference TRBV5-4 and TRBJ2-3, is ETGVTQSPTHLIKTRGQQVTLRCSSQSGHNTVSWYQQALGQGPQFIFQYYREEENGRGNFPPRFSGLQFPNYSSELNVNALELDDSALYLCASSRGGDPLDTQYFGPGTRLTVL.

V is TRBV11-3 and J is TRBJ1-1; D is ambiguous. V was shortened by 2 bases and J by 3 bases, with 13 bases between the two germline ends. Germline-derived CDR1 and CDR2 are SGHNT and YENEEA. The CDR3 has 15 amino acids. The CDR3: CASSLSPDRDTEAFF. DNA of the CDR3: TGTGCCAGCAGCTTAAGTCCGGATCGGGACACTGAAGCTTTCTTT.

The chain links TRBV13 to TRBJ2-7; D gene unclear. With 4 bases removed from V and 4 bases from J, the gap between germline ends came to 11 bases. CDR1 and CDR2 (germline): PRHDT, FYEKMQ (reference sequence). This CDR3 is built from 13 residues. CDR3 amino acids: CASSSHNPYEQYF. The CDR3 region has the DNA TGTGCCAGCAGCTCGCACAATCCTTACGAGCAGTACTTC.

The chain links TRBV7-9 to TRBJ2-7, with 8 bases that match TRBD2. The CDR3 contains 17 residues. The germline V gene has CDR1 SEHNR and CDR2 FQNEAQ (reference sequence). Trimming removed 5 bases from V and 5 bases from J; junction bases left unmatched: 17. Written as DNA, the CDR3 is TGTGCCAGCAGCGGACCCGAACTAGCGGTCTTACAACACGAGCAGTACTTC. Its translation is CASSGPELAVLQHEQYF.

The chain employs TRBV10-2 and TRBJ2-7, with TRBD2 as a possible D gene (7 bases). The CDR3 consists of 15 residues. Deletions cut 6 bases from V and 7 bases from J, with 22 bases between. The germline gives CDR1 WSHSY, CDR2 SAAADI. CDR3 amino acids: CASSPGAGVLREQYF. In nucleotides, the CDR3 is TGCGCCAGCAGCCCGGGGGCGGGGGTATTACGGGAGCAGTACTTC.

This clone was picked up one time. The J gene is TRBJ1-3, the V gene TRBV6-5, with 10 nucleotides matching TRBD1. V lost 2 bases to trimming and J lost 5 bases; unmatched junction nucleotides: 6. The CDR3 runs 16 residues. Germline CDR1 MNHEY, CDR2 SVGAGI. This CDR3 is CASSYTGTGDRNTIYF. The CDR3 DNA reads TGTGCCAGCAGTTACACCGGGACAGGGGACAGAAACACCATATATTTT.

There are a few counts of this clone. The CDR3, as DNA: TGTGCCAGCAGCTTAGCGAGTCTAGGTTCCTACGAGCAGTACTTC. Protein: CASSLASLGSYEQYF. The V call is TRBV7-6, the J call TRBJ2-7; D uncertain. The germline gives CDR1 SGHVS, CDR2 FNYEAQ. This CDR3 is 15 amino acids long. V was shortened by 0 bases and J by 1 base, with 10 bases between the two germline ends. Looking up the rest from reference TRBV7-6 and TRBJ2-7 gives the full variable domain: GAGVSQSPRYKVTKRGQDVALRCDPISGHVSLYWYRQALGQGPEFLTYFNYEAQQDKSGLPNDRFSAERPEGSISTLTIQRTEQRDSAMYRCASSLASLGSYEQYFGPGTRLTVT.

The V call is TRBV18, the J call TRBJ2-7; D gene uncertain. This CDR3 comprises 13 residues. V lost 3 bases, J lost 1 base, and 7 bases lay in between. Germline V gene lookup returns CDR1 KGHSH and CDR2 LQKENI. The CDR3: CASSPGLSYEQYF. The CDR3 DNA sequence: TGTGCCAGCTCACCCGGGTTGTCCTACGAGCAGTACTTC.

The chain carries TRBV11-1 and TRBJ2-1; perhaps TRBD2 as D (5 bases). V dropped 3 bases and J dropped 2 bases, with 14 bases sitting between them. The germline V gene has CDR1 SGHAT and CDR2 FQDESV (reference sequence). This CDR3 spans 16 amino acids. The CDR3 nucleotides read TGTGCCAGCAGCTTCGCACGGAGCGGAACCTACAATGAGCAGTTCTTC. As protein: CASSFARSGTYNEQFF.